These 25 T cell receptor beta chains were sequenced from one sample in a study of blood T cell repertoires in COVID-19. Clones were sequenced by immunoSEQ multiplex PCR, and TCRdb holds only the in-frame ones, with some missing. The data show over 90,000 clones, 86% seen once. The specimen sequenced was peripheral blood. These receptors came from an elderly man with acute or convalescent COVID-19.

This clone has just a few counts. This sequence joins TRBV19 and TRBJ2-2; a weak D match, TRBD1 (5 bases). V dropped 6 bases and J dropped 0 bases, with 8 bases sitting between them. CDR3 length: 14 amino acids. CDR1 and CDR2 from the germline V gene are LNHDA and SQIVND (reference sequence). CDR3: CASRGAANTGELFF. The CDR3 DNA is TGTGCCAGTAGAGGGGCAGCGAACACCGGGGAGCTGTTTTTT.

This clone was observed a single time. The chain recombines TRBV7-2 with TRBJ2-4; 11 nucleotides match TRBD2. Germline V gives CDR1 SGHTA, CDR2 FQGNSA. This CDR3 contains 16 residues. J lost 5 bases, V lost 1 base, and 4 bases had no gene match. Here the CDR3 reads CASSLVAGGSENIQYF. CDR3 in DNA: TGTGCCAGCAGCTTAGTAGCGGGAGGGTCAGAAAACATTCAGTACTTC.

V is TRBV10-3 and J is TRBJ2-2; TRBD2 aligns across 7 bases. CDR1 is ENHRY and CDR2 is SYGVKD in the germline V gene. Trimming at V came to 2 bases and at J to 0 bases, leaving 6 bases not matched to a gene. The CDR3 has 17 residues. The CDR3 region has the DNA TGTGCCATCAGTGAGAGAGCGGGAACCGCGAACACCGGGGAGCTGTTTTTT. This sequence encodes CAISERAGTANTGELFF.

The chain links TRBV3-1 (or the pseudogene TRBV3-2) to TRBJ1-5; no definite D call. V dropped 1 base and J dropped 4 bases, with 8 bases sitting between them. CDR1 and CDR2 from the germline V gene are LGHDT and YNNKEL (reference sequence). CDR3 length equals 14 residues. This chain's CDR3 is CASSQGSSNQPQHF. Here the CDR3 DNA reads TGTGCCAGCAGCCAAGGCAGTTCGAATCAGCCCCAGCATTTT.

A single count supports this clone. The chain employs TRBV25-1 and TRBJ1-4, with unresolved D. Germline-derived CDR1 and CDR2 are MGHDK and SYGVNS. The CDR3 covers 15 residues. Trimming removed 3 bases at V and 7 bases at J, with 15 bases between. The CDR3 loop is CASSDYGIRGEKLFF. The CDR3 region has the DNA TGTGCCAGCAGTGATTATGGGATTCGGGGTGAAAAACTGTTTTTT.

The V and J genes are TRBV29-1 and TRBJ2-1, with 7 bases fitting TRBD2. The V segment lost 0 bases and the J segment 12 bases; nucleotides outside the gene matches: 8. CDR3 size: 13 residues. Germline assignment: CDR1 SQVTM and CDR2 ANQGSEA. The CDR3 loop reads CSVEDIGTKGQFF. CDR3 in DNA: TGCAGCGTTGAAGATATTGGGACTAAAGGGCAGTTCTTC.

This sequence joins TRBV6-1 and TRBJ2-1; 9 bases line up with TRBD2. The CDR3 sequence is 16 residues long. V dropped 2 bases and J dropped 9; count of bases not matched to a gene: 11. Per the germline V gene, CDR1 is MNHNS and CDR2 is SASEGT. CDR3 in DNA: TGTGCCAGCAGTGAAATCTGGCTAGCGGGGACGGGTGAGCAGTTCTTC. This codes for CASSEIWLAGTGEQFF.

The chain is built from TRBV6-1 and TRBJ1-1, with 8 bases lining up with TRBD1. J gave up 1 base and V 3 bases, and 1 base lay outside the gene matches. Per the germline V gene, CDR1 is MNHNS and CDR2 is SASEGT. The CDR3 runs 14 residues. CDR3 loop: CASSDQGANTEAFF. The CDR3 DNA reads TGTGCCAGCAGTGATCAGGGGGCGAACACTGAAGCTTTCTTT.

The CDR3 coding sequence is TGTGCCAGCCTACTGCGGCCTAGGGGCTACGAGCAGTACTTC. Translating it yields CASLLRPRGYEQYF. The chain carries TRBV2 and TRBJ2-7; D might be TRBD1 (5 bases). The V gene's germline CDR1 is SNHLY and CDR2 FYNNEI. V was pared by 8 bases and J by 3 bases, with 17 bases between. CDR3 length equals 14 residues.

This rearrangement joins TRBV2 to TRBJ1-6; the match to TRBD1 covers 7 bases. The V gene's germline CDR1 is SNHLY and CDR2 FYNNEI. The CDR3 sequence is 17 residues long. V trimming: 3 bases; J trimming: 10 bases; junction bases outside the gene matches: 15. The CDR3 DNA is TGTGCCAGCAGTGAGATTACGCCGAACAGGGGTATATCACCCCTCCACTTT. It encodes CASSEITPNRGISPLHF.

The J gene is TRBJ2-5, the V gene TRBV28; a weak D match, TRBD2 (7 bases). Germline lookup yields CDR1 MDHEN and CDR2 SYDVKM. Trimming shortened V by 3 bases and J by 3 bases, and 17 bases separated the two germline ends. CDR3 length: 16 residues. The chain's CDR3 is CASSLKAGAWEETQYF. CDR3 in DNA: TGTGCCAGCAGTTTGAAGGCGGGGGCCTGGGAAGAGACCCAGTACTTC.

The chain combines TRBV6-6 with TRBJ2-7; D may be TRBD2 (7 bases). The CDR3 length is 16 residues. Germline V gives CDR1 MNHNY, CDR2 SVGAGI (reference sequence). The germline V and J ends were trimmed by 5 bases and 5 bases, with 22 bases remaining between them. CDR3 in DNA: TGTGCCAGCAGTCCCCGGGGGACAATGGGGGGGAACGAGCAGTACTTC. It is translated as CASSPRGTMGGNEQYF.

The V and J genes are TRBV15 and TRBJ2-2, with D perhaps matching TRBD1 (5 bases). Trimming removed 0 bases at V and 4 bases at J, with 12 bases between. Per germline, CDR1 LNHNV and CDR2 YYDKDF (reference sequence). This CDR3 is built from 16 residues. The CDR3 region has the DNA TGTGCCACCAGCAGAGAATCCCCAGGGCCCACCGGGGAGCTGTTTTTT. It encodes CATSRESPGPTGELFF.

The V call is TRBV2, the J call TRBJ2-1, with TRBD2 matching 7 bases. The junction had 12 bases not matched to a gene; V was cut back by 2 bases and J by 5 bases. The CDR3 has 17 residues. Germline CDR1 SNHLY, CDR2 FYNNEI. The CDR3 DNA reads TGTGCCAGCAGTGAAATTGGCCTCGCGGGAGTGGACAATGAGCAGTTCTTC. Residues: CASSEIGLAGVDNEQFF.

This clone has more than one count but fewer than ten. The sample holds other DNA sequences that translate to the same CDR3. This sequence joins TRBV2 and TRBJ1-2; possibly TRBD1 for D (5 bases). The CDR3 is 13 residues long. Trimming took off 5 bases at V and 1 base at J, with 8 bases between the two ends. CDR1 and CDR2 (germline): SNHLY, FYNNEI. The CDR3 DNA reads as TGTGCCAGCAGTATAGACAGTAACTATGGCTACACCTTC. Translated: CASSIDSNYGYTF.

The CDR3 nucleotides read TGCGCCAGCAGCTCATCCCAATTAGCGTCCGGGGAGCTGTTTTTT. It yields the protein CASSSSQLASGELFF. The genes are TRBV5-1 and TRBJ2-2, with a possible D match to TRBD2 (5 bases). Germline loops: CDR1 SGHRS, CDR2 YFSETQ. The CDR3 length is 15 residues. Between the trimmed V and J ends, which lost 3 bases and 6 bases, there was a span of 15 bases.

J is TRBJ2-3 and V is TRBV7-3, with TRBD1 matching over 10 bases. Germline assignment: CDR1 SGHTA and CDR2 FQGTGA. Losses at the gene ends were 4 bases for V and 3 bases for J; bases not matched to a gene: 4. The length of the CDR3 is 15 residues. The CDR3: CASSSTGGVTDTQYF. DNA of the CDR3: TGTGCCAGCAGCTCGACAGGGGGCGTAACAGATACGCAGTATTTT.

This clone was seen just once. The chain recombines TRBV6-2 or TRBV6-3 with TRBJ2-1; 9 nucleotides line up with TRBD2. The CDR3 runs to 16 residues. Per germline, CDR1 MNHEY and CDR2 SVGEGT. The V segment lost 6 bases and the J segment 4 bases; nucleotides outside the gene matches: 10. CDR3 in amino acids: CASSTLAGKGYNEQFF. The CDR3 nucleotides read TGTGCCAGCAGCACCCTAGCGGGAAAGGGATACAATGAGCAGTTCTTC.

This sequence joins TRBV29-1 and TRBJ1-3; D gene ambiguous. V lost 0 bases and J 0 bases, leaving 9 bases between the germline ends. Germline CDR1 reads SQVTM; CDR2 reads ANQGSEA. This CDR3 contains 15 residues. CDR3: CSVEDQRSSGNTIYF. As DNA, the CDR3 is TGCAGCGTTGAAGATCAAAGGAGCTCTGGAAACACCATATATTTT. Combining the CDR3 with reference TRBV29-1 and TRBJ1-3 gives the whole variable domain SAVISQKPSRDICQRGTSLTIQCQVDSQVTMMFWYRQQPGQSLTLIATANQGSEATYESGFVIDKFPISRPNLTFSTLTVSNMSPEDSSIYLCSVEDQRSSGNTIYFGEGSWLTVV.

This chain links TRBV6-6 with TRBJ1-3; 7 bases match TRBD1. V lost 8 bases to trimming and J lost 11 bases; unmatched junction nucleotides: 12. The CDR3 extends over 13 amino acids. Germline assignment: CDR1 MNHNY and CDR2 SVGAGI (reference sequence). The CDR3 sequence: CASGRQGVGPIYF. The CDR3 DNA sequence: TGTGCCAGCGGTAGACAGGGAGTCGGGCCCATATATTTT.

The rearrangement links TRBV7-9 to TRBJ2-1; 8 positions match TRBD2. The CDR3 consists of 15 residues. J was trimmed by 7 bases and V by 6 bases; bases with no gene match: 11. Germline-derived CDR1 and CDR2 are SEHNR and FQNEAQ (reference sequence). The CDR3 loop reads CASSVTAGEGNEQFF. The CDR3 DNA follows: TGTGCCAGCAGTGTCACAGCGGGAGAAGGGAATGAGCAGTTCTTC.

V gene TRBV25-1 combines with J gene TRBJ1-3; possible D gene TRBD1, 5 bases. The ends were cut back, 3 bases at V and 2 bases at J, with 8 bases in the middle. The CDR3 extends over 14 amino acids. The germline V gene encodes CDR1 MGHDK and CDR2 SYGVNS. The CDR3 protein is CASSDGGAGNTIYF. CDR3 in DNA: TGTGCCAGCAGTGATGGGGGGGCTGGAAACACCATATATTTT.

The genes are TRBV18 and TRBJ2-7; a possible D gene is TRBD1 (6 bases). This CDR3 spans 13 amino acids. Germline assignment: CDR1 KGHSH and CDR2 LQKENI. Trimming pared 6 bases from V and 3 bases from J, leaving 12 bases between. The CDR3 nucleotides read TGTGCCAGCTCCAGGGGTGGGGACTACGAGCAGTACTTC. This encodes CASSRGGDYEQYF.

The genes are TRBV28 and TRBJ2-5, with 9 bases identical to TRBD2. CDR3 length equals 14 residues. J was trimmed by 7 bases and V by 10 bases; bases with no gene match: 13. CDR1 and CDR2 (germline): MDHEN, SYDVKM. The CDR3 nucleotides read TGTGCCACCGCCGGGCTAGCGGGATCACGGACCCAGTACTTC. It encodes CATAGLAGSRTQYF.

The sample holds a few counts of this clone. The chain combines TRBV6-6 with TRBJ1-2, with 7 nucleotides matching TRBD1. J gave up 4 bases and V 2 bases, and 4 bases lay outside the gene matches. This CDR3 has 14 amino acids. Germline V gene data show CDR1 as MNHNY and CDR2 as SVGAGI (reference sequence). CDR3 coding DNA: TGTGCCAGCAGTTACGGGGACAGCTCCTATGGCTACACCTTC. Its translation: CASSYGDSSYGYTF.